The rows below give T cell receptor beta chains drawn from one sample of a study of blood T cells in healthy people across ages. A single record per CDR3 protein comes from TCRdb applying MiXCR to the 5' RACE reads. The sample records about 580,000 distinct CDR3 sequences, 47% being singletons. The source material was blood. These receptors came from a man older than 75 in good health. Each CDR3 is given with its conserved first and last residue. D genes are given only for firm matches. Only some rows state a clone size, as once, few, many or a class for expanded clones.

len | j_gene | abundance | d_gene | v_gene | CDR3nt | CDR3aa
13 | TRBJ2-3 | - | - | TRBV7-3 | TGTGCCAGCAGCCCCGGGGGGCGTGATACGCAGTATTTT | CASSPGGRDTQYF
11 | TRBJ1-2 | few | - | TRBV5-5 | TGTGCCTGCCGGGGGGCGTATGGCTACACCTTC | CACRGAYGYTF
13 | TRBJ1-2 | - | - | TRBV2 | TGTGCCAGCAGTGAATCGCTTAACTATGGCTACACCTTC | CASSESLNYGYTF
15 | TRBJ1-2 | few | - | TRBV7-2 | TGTGCCAGCAGCCCAGAGGCAGGACCCAGCTATGGCTACACCTTC | CASSPEAGPSYGYTF
14 | TRBJ2-5 | - | - | TRBV12-3/TRBV12-4 | TGTGCCAGCACTCTGGCCGCGGTGAGGGAGACCCAGTACTTC | CASTLAAVRETQYF
12 | TRBJ2-6 | - | - | TRBV5-1 | TGCCCCGGGGGGCCCGGGGCCAACGTCCTGACTTTC | CPGGPGANVLTF
15 | TRBJ2-5 | - | - | TRBV9 | TGTGCCAGCAGCCTCGGGACCGATCCTCAAGAGACCCAGTACTTC | CASSLGTDPQETQYF
14 | TRBJ2-7 | few | - | TRBV4-1 | TGCGCCAGCAGCCACCCAGGGGTGACCTACGAGCAGTACTTC | CASSHPGVTYEQYF
14 | TRBJ1-1 | - | TRBD1 | TRBV14 | TGTGCCAGCAGGATGACAGGGGGCTACACTGAAGCTTTCTTT | CASRMTGGYTEAFF
11 | TRBJ1-2 | - | - | TRBV20-1 | TGCAGCGCCGGACGTGACTATGGCTACACCTTC | CSAGRDYGYTF
13 | TRBJ1-1 | - | - | TRBV5-5 | TGTGCCAGCATAAAGGTAGTGAACACTGAAGCTTTCTTT | CASIKVVNTEAFF
15 | TRBJ2-3 | - | TRBD2 | TRBV5-1 | TGCGCCAGCAGCTTGGAAGCGGGAGGTTCCGATACGCAGTATTTT | CASSLEAGGSDTQYF
15 | TRBJ2-7 | - | - | TRBV7-8 | TGTGCCAGCAGCTTAAACCGGGACCGAACCTACGAGCAGTACTTC | CASSLNRDRTYEQYF
16 | TRBJ2-5 | few | - | TRBV7-9 | TGTGCCAGCAGCCCCCCAAAACAGGGCCACCAAGAGACCCAGTACTTC | CASSPPKQGHQETQYF
13 | TRBJ2-1 | - | - | TRBV12-3/TRBV12-4 | TGTGCCAGCAGTCGGACACAATACAATGAGCAGTTCTTC | CASSRTQYNEQFF
13 | TRBJ2-7 | - | - | TRBV20-1 | TGCAGTGCAGTAATCCCGGGAAAGAACGAGCAGTACTTC | CSAVIPGKNEQYF
15 | TRBJ1-1 | - | TRBD1 | TRBV7-9 | TGTGCCGGCAGCCCAGGACAGGGACGGGACACTGAAGCTTTCTTT | CAGSPGQGRDTEAFF
11 | TRBJ2-1 | few | - | TRBV30 | TGTGCCTGGAGTTACCCCGGGGAGCAGTTCTTC | CAWSYPGEQFF
12 | TRBJ2-5 | few | - | TRBV5-1 | TGCGCCAGCGCCCGGGCGGAAGAGACCCAGTACTTC | CASARAEETQYF
14 | TRBJ1-2 | few | - | TRBV24-1 | TGTGCCGCCGAACAGGGTGAGGGAGACTATGGCTACACCTTC | CAAEQGEGDYGYTF
17 | TRBJ2-2 | few | TRBD2 | TRBV11-2 | TGTGCCAGCAGGTCTCCCCCGGGGGGACCGAACACCGGGGAGCTGTTTTTT | CASRSPPGGPNTGELFF
13 | TRBJ2-7 | - | - | TRBV29-1 | TGCAGCGTCGGTCGACATCTCTCCTACGAGCAGTACTTC | CSVGRHLSYEQYF
14 | TRBJ2-5 | - | - | TRBV12-3/TRBV12-4 | TGTGCCAGCAGTTTAAGAGGGGGGGCAGAGACCCAGTACTTC | CASSLRGGAETQYF
14 | TRBJ1-2 | - | TRBD1 | TRBV29-1 | TGCAGCGTTGAGGGGACAGGAGCGGACTGTGGCTACACCTTC | CSVEGTGADCGYTF
18 | TRBJ1-2 | few | - | TRBV4-3 | TGCGCCAGCAGCCAAGATTTATCGGACAGTCCCACTCTATGGGGCTACACCTTC | CASSQDLSDSPTLWGYTF
20 | TRBJ2-1 | - | TRBD2 | TRBV4-3 | TGCGCCAGCAGCCCCAAAGGGACTAGCGGGAGTTACAGCTCCTACAATGAGCAGTTCTTC | CASSPKGTSGSYSSYNEQFF
13 | TRBJ2-5 | - | - | TRBV5-1 | TGCGCCAGCAGCCGCAGGGATAGGAGGACCCAGTACTTC | CASSRRDRRTQYF
14 | TRBJ2-5 | - | TRBD2 | TRBV11-1 | TGTGCCAGCAGCTTAAGGGGACTATTGGAGACCCAGTACTTC | CASSLRGLLETQYF
14 | TRBJ2-1 | - | - | TRBV7-2 | TGTGCCAGCAGCTCAAGTGGGCGGGGTAGTGAGCGGTTCTTC | CASSSSGRGSERFF
11 | TRBJ2-1 | few | - | TRBV10-3 | TGTGCCACAAGACAGGAGTCTGAGCAGTTCTTC | CATRQESEQFF
15 | TRBJ2-7 | few | TRBD1 | TRBV14 | TGTGCCAGCAGCCAACATGCAGGACAGGGAAGCGAGCAGTACTTC | CASSQHAGQGSEQYF
13 | TRBJ2-5 | - | - | TRBV11-2 | TGTGCCAGCAGCGTGGGCAGGGAAGAGACCCAGTACTTC | CASSVGREETQYF
14 | TRBJ2-4 | - | - | TRBV4-1 | TGCGCCAGCAGCCAAGAGGTCTCAGGGGACAAGGAGTACTTC | CASSQEVSGDKEYF
14 | TRBJ2-3 | - | - | TRBV27 | TGTGCCAGCGGGGGGGCAAGTAGCACAGATACGCAGTATTTT | CASGGASSTDTQYF
17 | TRBJ1-2 | - | - | TRBV9 | TGTGCCAGCAGCCCCGGTGGCCGGACAGTCGTTAACTATGGCTACACCTTC | CASSPGGRTVVNYGYTF
19 | TRBJ2-1 | - | TRBD2 | TRBV20-1 | TGCAGTGCTAGCGCCACCGGGACTAGCGGGAGGGCCATAATCGATGAGCAGTTCTTC | CSASATGTSGRAIIDEQFF
15 | TRBJ2-1 | few | TRBD1 | TRBV29-1 | TGCAGCGTTGAAAAGAACAGGGGGGTCTACAATGAGCAGTTCTTC | CSVEKNRGVYNEQFF
13 | TRBJ2-2 | - | - | TRBV9 | TGTGCCAGCAGCACCACGAACACCGGGGAGCTGTTTTTT | CASSTTNTGELFF
14 | TRBJ2-3 | - | - | TRBV19 | TGTGCCAGTAGTATAGCGGATAGCACAGATACGCAGTATTTT | CASSIADSTDTQYF
14 | TRBJ1-2 | - | - | TRBV5-1 | TGCGCCAGCAGCCGGGATGGGAGTCGGCTTGGCTACACCTTC | CASSRDGSRLGYTF
15 | TRBJ2-1 | - | - | TRBV4-3 | TGCGCCAGCAGCCAAGAAGCGCTCCAAACTAAGGAGCAGTTCTTC | CASSQEALQTKEQFF
13 | TRBJ1-5 | - | - | TRBV6-1 | TGTGCCAGCAGTGAGACCATTAATCAGCCCCAGCATTTT | CASSETINQPQHF
12 | TRBJ1-4 | - | - | TRBV28 | TGTGCCAGCGGGGGGGAGAATGAAAAACTGTTTTTT | CASGGENEKLFF
17 | TRBJ2-3 | - | TRBD2 | TRBV5-1 | TGCGCCAGCAGCTTGGACAGCGGGGGGGCCGGCACAGATACGCAGTATTTT | CASSLDSGGAGTDTQYF
12 | TRBJ1-2 | few | - | TRBV25-1 | TGTGCCAGCAGTGAAAACTGGGATGGCTACACCTTC | CASSENWDGYTF
16 | TRBJ1-4 | - | - | TRBV4-3 | TGCGCCAGCAGCCAAGATTTGGGGGTAACTAATGAAAAACTGTTTTTT | CASSQDLGVTNEKLFF
14 | TRBJ2-3 | - | TRBD2 | TRBV27 | TGTGCCACCGGGACTAGGGGATTCGGGGATACGCAGTATTTT | CATGTRGFGDTQYF
14 | TRBJ2-7 | - | TRBD1 | TRBV6-2/TRBV6-3 | TGTGCCAGCAGCGATGGGACAGCCTCCTACGAGCAGTACTTC | CASSDGTASYEQYF
16 | TRBJ2-1 | - | - | TRBV21-1 | TGTGCCAGCAGCAAAGAGGGACGGGAGTGCTACAATGAGCAGTTCTTC | CASSKEGRECYNEQFF